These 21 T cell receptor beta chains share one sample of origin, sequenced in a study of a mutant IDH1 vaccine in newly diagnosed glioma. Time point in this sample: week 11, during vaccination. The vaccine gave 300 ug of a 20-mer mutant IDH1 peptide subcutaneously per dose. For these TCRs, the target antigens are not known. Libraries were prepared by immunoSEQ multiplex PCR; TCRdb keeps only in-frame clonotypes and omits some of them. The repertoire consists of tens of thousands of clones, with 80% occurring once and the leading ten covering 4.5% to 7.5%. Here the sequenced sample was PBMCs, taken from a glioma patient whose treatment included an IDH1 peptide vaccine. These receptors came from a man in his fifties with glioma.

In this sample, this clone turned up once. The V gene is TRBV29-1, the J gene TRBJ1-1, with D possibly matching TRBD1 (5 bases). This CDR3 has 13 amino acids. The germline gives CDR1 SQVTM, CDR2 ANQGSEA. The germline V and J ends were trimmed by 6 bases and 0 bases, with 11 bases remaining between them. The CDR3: CSVVRDLNTEAFF. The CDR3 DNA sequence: TGCAGCGTGGTGAGGGACTTGAACACTGAAGCTTTCTTT.

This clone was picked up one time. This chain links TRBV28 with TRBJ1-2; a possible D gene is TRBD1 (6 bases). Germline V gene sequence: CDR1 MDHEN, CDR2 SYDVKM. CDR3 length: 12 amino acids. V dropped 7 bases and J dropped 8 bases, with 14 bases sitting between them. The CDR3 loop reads CASTLTTGGYTF. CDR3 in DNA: TGTGCCAGCACACTGACGACAGGAGGCTACACCTTC.

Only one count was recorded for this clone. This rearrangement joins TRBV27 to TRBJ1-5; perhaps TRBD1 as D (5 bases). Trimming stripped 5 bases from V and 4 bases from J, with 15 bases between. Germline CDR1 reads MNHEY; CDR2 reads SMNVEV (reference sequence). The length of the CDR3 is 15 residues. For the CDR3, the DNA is TGTGCCAGCAGTGCCCGAGGGACGGGGAATCAGCCCCAGCATTTT. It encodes CASSARGTGNQPQHF.

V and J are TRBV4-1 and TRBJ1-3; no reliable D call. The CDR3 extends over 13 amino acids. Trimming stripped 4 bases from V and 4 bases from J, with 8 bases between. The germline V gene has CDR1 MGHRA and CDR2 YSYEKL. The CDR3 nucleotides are TGCGCCAGCAGCCTCGCAGCGGGAAACACCATATATTTT. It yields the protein CASSLAAGNTIYF.

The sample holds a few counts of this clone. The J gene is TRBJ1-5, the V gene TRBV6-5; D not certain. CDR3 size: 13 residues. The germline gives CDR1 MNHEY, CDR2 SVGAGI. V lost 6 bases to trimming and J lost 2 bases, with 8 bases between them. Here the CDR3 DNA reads TGTGCCAGCAGCCTTCATGGCAATCAGCCCCAGCATTTT. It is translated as CASSLHGNQPQHF.

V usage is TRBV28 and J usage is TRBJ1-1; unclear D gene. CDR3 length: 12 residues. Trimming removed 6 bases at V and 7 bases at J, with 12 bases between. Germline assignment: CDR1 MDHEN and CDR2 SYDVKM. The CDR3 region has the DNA TGTGCCAGCAGGCCCGCCCACAATGAAGCTTTCTTT. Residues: CASRPAHNEAFF. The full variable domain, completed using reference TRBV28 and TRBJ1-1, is DVKVTQSSRYLVKRTGEKVFLECVQDMDHENMFWYRQDPGLGLRLIYFSYDVKMKEKGDIPEGYSVSREKKERFSLILESASTNQTSMYLCASRPAHNEAFFGQGTRLTVV.

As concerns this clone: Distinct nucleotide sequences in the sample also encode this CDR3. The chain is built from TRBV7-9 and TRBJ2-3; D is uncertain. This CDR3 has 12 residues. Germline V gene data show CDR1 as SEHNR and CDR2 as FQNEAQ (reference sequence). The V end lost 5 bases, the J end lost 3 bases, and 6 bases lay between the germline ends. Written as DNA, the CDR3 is TGTGCCAGCAGCCTTGGGACAGATACGCAGTATTTT. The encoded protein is CASSLGTDTQYF.

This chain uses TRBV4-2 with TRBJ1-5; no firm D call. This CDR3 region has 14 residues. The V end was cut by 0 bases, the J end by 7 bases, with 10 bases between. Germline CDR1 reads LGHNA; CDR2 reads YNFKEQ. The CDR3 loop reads CASSQDSRGQPQHF. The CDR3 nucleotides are TGTGCCAGCAGCCAAGACTCTCGGGGACAGCCCCAGCATTTT.

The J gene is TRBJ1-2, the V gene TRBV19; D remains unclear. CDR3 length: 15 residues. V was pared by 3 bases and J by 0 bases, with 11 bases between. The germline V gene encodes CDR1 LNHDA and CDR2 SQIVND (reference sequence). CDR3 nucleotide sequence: TGTGCCAGTAGTATCTTTGGGGATTCTAACTATGGCTACACCTTC. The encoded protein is CASSIFGDSNYGYTF.

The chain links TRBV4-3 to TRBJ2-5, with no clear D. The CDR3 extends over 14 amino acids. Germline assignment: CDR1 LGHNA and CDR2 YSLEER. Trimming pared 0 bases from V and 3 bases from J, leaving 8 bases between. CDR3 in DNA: TGCGCCAGCAGCCAAGACGGAAGGGAAGAGACCCAGTACTTC. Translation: CASSQDGREETQYF.

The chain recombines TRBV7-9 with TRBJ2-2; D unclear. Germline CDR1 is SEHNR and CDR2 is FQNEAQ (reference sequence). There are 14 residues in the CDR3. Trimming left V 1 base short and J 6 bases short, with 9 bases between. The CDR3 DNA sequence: TGTGCCAGCAGCTTAGAGGCTAGAGCCGGGGAGCTGTTTTTT. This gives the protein CASSLEARAGELFF. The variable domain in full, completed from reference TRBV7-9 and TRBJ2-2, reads DTGVSQNPRHKITKRGQNVTFRCDPISEHNRLYWYRQTLGQGPEFLTYFQNEAQLEKSRLLSDRFSAERPKGSFSTLEIQRTEQGDSAMYLCASSLEARAGELFFGEGSRLTVL.

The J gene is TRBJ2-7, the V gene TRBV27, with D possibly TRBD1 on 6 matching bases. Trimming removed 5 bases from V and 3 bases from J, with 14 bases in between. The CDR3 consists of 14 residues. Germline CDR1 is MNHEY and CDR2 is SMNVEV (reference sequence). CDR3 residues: CASSGGPRVYEQYF. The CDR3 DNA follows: TGTGCCAGCAGTGGGGGCCCTAGGGTCTACGAGCAGTACTTC.

The chain's CDR3 is CASSHAGSPDEQYF. The DNA of the CDR3 is TGTGCCAGCAGCCATGCGGGATCCCCCGACGAGCAGTACTTC. The rearrangement joins TRBV14 to TRBJ2-7, with D maybe TRBD2 (6 bases). CDR1 and CDR2 (germline): SGHDN, FVKESK. The germline V and J ends were trimmed by 3 bases and 5 bases, with 14 bases remaining between them. This CDR3 spans 14 amino acids.

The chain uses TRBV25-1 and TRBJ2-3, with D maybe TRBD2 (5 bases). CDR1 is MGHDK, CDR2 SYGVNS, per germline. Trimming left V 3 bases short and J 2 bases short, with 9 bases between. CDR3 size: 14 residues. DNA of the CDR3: TGTGCCAGCAGTGAGATGGAGGCCACAGATACGCAGTATTTT. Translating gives CASSEMEATDTQYF.

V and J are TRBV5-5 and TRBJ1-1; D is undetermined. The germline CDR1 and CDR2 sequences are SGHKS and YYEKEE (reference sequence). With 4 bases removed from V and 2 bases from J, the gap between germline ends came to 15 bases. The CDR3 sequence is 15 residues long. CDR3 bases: TGTGCCAGCAGCCAACAGACCAGATCAAACACTGAAGCTTTCTTT. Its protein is CASSQQTRSNTEAFF.

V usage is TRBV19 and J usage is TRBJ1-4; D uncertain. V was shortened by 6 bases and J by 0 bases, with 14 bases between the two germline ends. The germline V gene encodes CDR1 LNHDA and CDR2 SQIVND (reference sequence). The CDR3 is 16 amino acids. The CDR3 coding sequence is TGTGCCAGTAGGACTAGTGGAGCGTCAACTAATGAAAAACTGTTTTTT. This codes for CASRTSGASTNEKLFF.

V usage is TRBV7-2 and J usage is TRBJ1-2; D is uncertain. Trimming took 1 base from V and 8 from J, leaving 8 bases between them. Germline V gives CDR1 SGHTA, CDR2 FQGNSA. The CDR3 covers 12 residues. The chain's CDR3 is CASSLEEGGYTF. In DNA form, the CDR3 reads TGTGCCAGCAGCTTAGAAGAGGGAGGCTACACCTTC. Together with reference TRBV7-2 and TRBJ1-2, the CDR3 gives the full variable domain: GAGVSQSPSNKVTEKGKDVELRCDPISGHTALYWYRQSLGQGLEFLIYFQGNSAPDKSGLPSDRFSAERTGGSVSTLTIQRTQQEDSAVYLCASSLEEGGYTFGSGTRLTVV.

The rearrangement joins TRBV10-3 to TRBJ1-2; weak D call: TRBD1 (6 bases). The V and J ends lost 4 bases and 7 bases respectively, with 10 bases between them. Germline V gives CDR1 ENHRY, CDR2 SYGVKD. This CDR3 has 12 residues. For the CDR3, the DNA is TGTGCCATCAGTGCAGGGGTTCGTGGCTACACCTTC. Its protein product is CAISAGVRGYTF.

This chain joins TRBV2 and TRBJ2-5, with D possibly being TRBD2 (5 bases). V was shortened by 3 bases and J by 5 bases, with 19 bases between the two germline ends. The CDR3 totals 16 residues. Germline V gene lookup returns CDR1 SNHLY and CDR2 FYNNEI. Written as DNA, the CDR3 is TGTGCCAGCAGTGACCGGGGTGGGAGATTCCAGGAGACCCAGTACTTC. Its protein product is CASSDRGGRFQETQYF.

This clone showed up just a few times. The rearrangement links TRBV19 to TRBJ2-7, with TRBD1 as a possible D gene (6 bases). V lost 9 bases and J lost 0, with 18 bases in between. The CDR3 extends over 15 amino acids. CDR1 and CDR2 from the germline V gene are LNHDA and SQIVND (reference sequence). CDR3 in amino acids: CASGEQGAPSYEQYF. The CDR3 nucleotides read TGTGCCAGCGGCGAACAGGGAGCCCCCTCCTACGAGCAGTACTTC. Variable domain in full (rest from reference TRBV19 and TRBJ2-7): DGGITQSPKYLFRKEGQNVTLSCEQNLNHDAMYWYRQDPGQGLRLIYYSQIVNDFQKGDIAEGYSVSREKKESFPLTVTSAQKNPTAFYLCASGEQGAPSYEQYFGPGTRLTVT.

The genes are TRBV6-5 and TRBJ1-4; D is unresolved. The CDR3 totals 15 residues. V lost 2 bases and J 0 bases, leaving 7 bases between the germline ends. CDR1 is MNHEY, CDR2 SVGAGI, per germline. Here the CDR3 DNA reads TGTGCCAGCAGTTACGAAAAATCAACTAATGAAAAACTGTTTTTT. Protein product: CASSYEKSTNEKLFF.